Below are 19 T cell receptor beta chains sequenced from a single sample in a study of blood T cell repertoires in COVID-19 (TCRdb year 2020). Library prep was done by the immunoSEQ multiplex PCR assay. TCRdb carries this immuneACCESS record with in-frame sequences only. Its versions omit some clonotypes, under half of them owing to an unresolved V gene in the studies checked, with the rest unexplained. The sample yields over 250,000 clones; 87% were counted once. 8.9% of the sample lies in the top ten. The sequenced sample was PBMCs or T cells enriched from blood (not recorded which). The receptor set was obtained from a woman aged 18 to 35 who had recovered from COVID-19.

The chain is built from TRBV5-1 and TRBJ2-1; 10 bases are shared with TRBD2. V lost 0 bases to trimming and J lost 3 bases; unmatched junction nucleotides: 3. The germline V gene encodes CDR1 SGHRS and CDR2 YFSETQ. The CDR3 extends over 16 amino acids. The CDR3 DNA reads TGCGCCAGCAGCTTGGATCTAGCGGGGGTCTACAATGAGCAGTTCTTC. Protein product: CASSLDLAGVYNEQFF.

CDR3 in DNA: TGTGCCACCAGCAGAGCCCCTGGCAGGTTGAATTCACCCCTCCACTTT. Its protein is CATSRAPGRLNSPLHF. V gene TRBV15 combines with J gene TRBJ1-6; no clear D. CDR1 and CDR2 (germline): LNHNV, YYDKDF (reference sequence). This CDR3 has 16 residues. The germline V and J ends were trimmed by 1 base and 7 bases, with 14 bases remaining between them.

The V gene is TRBV20-1, the J gene TRBJ1-1, with 8 positions matching TRBD1. Unmatched junction bases numbered 8, after V lost 3 bases and J lost 5 bases. CDR3 size: 14 residues. Looked up from germline, CDR1 is DFQATT and CDR2 is SNEGSKA (reference sequence). The CDR3 bases are TGCAGTGCTAGTCGGACAGGGATACTAACTGAAGCTTTCTTT. This sequence encodes CSASRTGILTEAFF.

This rearrangement joins TRBV7-6 to TRBJ1-1; TRBD1 agrees at 8 bases. This CDR3 is 14 amino acids long. From germline, CDR1 is SGHVS and CDR2 FNYEAQ. The junction had 0 bases not matched to a gene; V was cut back by 2 bases and J by 1 base. The CDR3 region has the DNA TGTGCCAGCAGCTTACAGGGGGCGAACACTGAAGCTTTCTTT. Encoded protein: CASSLQGANTEAFF.

The chain recombines TRBV4-3 with TRBJ2-3; D gene ambiguous. The V gene's germline CDR1 is LGHNA and CDR2 YSLEER. V lost 1 base and J lost 1, with 15 bases in between. The CDR3 is made up of 17 amino acids. The CDR3 sequence: CASSQVAWRPGTDTQYF. The CDR3 DNA sequence: TGCGCCAGCAGCCAAGTGGCCTGGCGGCCCGGCACAGATACGCAGTATTTT.

This clone was detected a few times. This chain uses TRBV30 with TRBJ1-3; a possible D gene is TRBD1 (6 bases). The CDR3 is made up of 15 amino acids. The V end was cut by 2 bases, the J end by 4 bases, with 15 bases between. From germline, CDR1 is GTSNPN and CDR2 SVGIG (reference sequence). CDR3 sequence (DNA): TGTGCCTGGAGTTTTAGCTCAGGGGACGGAAACACCATATATTTT. It translates to CAWSFSSGDGNTIYF.

This clone was seen a single time. This chain joins TRBV12-2 and TRBJ2-1; TRBD1 reflects the table's D call only, with no check against the DNA. TRBV12-2 is listed as a pseudogene. This CDR3 is 15 amino acids long. The CDR3 sequence is CASRFPQISYNEQFF. The CDR3 DNA reads as TGTGCAAGTCGCTTTCCACAAATCTCCTACAATGAGCAGTTCTTC.

This chain joins TRBV7-8 and TRBJ2-7; 9 bases map to TRBD1. With 6 bases clipped from V and 2 bases from J, the junction kept 8 bases outside the gene matches. Germline V CDR1 and CDR2: SGHVS, FQNEAQ. This CDR3 comprises 15 residues. CDR3 protein: CASSPGQGLAYEQYF. CDR3 coding DNA: TGTGCCAGCAGTCCGGGACAGGGCTTAGCCTACGAGCAGTACTTC. Filled out from reference TRBV7-8 and TRBJ2-7, the complete variable domain reads GAGVSQSPRYKVAKRGQDVALRCDPISGHVSLFWYQQALGQGPEFLTYFQNEAQLDKSGLPSDRFFAERPEGSVSTLKIQRTQQEDSAVYLCASSPGQGLAYEQYFGPGTRLTVT.

This clone was detected once. V gene TRBV13 combines with J gene TRBJ2-2, with a possible D match to TRBD2 (6 bases). V gave up 7 bases and J gave up 9 bases, with 15 bases separating them. CDR1 is PRHDT and CDR2 is FYEKMQ in the germline V gene (reference sequence). The CDR3 contains 13 residues. In DNA form, the CDR3 reads TGTGCCAGCACTAAGGGAGGAAGAAGGGAGCTGTTTTTT. Its translation: CASTKGGRRELFF.

This clone was seen more than once but under ten times. The chain recombines TRBV28 with TRBJ1-2; D remains ambiguous. V was cut by 1 base and J by 1 base, with 7 bases left in between. The CDR3 has 14 residues. Germline V gene lookup returns CDR1 MDHEN and CDR2 SYDVKM. The CDR3 here is CASSLFPVNYGYTF. The CDR3 DNA sequence: TGTGCCAGCAGTTTATTTCCGGTTAACTATGGCTACACCTTC.

The J gene is TRBJ1-2, the V gene TRBV3-1 (or the pseudogene TRBV3-2); D call uncertain. The CDR3 contains 12 residues. Trimming took 0 bases from V and 13 from J, leaving 12 bases between them. Germline V gene lookup returns CDR1 LGHDT and CDR2 YNNKEL (reference sequence). CDR3 nucleotides: TGTGCCAGCAGCCAAGATTCGCGGCCAACCACCTTC. Its translation is CASSQDSRPTTF.

The chain joins TRBV5-6 to TRBJ1-5; no clear D gene. V lost 2 bases and J lost 6, with 9 bases in between. Germline V gives CDR1 SGHDT, CDR2 YYEEEE. The CDR3 runs 13 residues. CDR3 in DNA: TGTGCCAGCAGCTTCGCCGGGTTTCAGCCCCAGCATTTT. This codes for CASSFAGFQPQHF.

This chain links TRBV28 with TRBJ1-5, with 7 bases that match TRBD1. Germline trimming cut 3 bases from V and 5 bases from J; bases unmatched to any gene: 10. The CDR3 sequence is 16 residues long. Germline CDR1 is MDHEN and CDR2 is SYDVKM. The chain's CDR3 is CASSFPPVQGYQPQHF. CDR3 bases: TGTGCCAGCAGTTTCCCCCCGGTACAGGGGTATCAGCCCCAGCATTTT.

This clone was seen only once. This rearrangement joins TRBV19 to TRBJ1-5; 7 nucleotides match TRBD1. This CDR3 comprises 16 residues. Trimming at V came to 5 bases and at J to 7 bases, leaving 14 bases not matched to a gene. The germline CDR1 and CDR2 sequences are LNHDA and SQIVND (reference sequence). DNA for the CDR3: TGTGCCAGTAGTCCCCCCCCGGGACAGTCGTACCAGCCCCAGCATTTT. This encodes CASSPPPGQSYQPQHF.

DNA of the CDR3: TGTGCCAGCAGCCAAGAGGCCGCTCTTGGGGCGTTCTTT. As protein: CASSQEAALGAFF. The V call is TRBV7-9, the J call TRBJ1-1, with a weak D call TRBD1 (5 bases). V was pared by 5 bases and J by 14 bases, with 21 bases between. The germline V gene encodes CDR1 SEHNR and CDR2 FQNEAQ (reference sequence). The CDR3 covers 13 residues. The complete variable domain, with remaining parts taken from reference TRBV7-9 and TRBJ1-1, reads DTGVSQNPRHKITKRGQNVTFRCDPISEHNRLYWYRQTLGQGPEFLTYFQNEAQLEKSRLLSDRFSAERPKGSFSTLEIQRTEQGDSAMYLCASSQEAALGAFFGQGTRLTVV.

V usage is TRBV6-2 or TRBV6-3 and J usage is TRBJ1-5; maybe TRBD1 (5 bases). CDR3 length equals 15 residues. Germline V gene lookup returns CDR1 MNHEY and CDR2 SVGEGT. The ends were cut back, 4 bases at V and 3 bases at J, with 13 bases in the middle. CDR3: CASSWIDRPNQPQHF. For the CDR3, the DNA is TGTGCCAGCAGTTGGATAGACAGACCCAATCAGCCCCAGCATTTT.

The chain carries TRBV5-3 and TRBJ1-2; 8 bases are a match to TRBD1. TRBV5-3 is given ORF status, its function remaining uncertain. V lost 0 bases, J lost 6 bases, and 4 bases stayed unmatched. The CDR3 is 14 amino acids. CDR3 DNA sequence: TGTGCCAGAAGCTTGGGAGCAGGGGGCCATGGCTACACCTTC. Translation gives CARSLGAGGHGYTF.

Points on this clone: This may come from a read error, since a much larger clone is one base off. This rearrangement joins TRBV11-2 to TRBJ2-7, with unresolved D. The V gene lost 4 bases and the J gene lost 3 bases, with 4 bases spanning the gap. Germline assignment: CDR1 SGHAT and CDR2 FQNNGV. This CDR3 region has 11 residues. Written as DNA, the CDR3 is TGTGCCAGCAGCTCCCTCTACGAGCAGTACTTC. Encoded protein: CASSSLYEQYF.

This clone has a single count. This sequence joins TRBV2 and TRBJ1-5; D ambiguous. V lost 4 bases and J 2 bases, leaving 3 bases between the germline ends. There are 12 residues in the CDR3. CDR1 and CDR2 (germline): SNHLY, FYNNEI. Here the CDR3 reads CASSAGNQPQHF. The CDR3 nucleotides read TGTGCCAGCAGTGCGGGCAATCAGCCCCAGCATTTT.